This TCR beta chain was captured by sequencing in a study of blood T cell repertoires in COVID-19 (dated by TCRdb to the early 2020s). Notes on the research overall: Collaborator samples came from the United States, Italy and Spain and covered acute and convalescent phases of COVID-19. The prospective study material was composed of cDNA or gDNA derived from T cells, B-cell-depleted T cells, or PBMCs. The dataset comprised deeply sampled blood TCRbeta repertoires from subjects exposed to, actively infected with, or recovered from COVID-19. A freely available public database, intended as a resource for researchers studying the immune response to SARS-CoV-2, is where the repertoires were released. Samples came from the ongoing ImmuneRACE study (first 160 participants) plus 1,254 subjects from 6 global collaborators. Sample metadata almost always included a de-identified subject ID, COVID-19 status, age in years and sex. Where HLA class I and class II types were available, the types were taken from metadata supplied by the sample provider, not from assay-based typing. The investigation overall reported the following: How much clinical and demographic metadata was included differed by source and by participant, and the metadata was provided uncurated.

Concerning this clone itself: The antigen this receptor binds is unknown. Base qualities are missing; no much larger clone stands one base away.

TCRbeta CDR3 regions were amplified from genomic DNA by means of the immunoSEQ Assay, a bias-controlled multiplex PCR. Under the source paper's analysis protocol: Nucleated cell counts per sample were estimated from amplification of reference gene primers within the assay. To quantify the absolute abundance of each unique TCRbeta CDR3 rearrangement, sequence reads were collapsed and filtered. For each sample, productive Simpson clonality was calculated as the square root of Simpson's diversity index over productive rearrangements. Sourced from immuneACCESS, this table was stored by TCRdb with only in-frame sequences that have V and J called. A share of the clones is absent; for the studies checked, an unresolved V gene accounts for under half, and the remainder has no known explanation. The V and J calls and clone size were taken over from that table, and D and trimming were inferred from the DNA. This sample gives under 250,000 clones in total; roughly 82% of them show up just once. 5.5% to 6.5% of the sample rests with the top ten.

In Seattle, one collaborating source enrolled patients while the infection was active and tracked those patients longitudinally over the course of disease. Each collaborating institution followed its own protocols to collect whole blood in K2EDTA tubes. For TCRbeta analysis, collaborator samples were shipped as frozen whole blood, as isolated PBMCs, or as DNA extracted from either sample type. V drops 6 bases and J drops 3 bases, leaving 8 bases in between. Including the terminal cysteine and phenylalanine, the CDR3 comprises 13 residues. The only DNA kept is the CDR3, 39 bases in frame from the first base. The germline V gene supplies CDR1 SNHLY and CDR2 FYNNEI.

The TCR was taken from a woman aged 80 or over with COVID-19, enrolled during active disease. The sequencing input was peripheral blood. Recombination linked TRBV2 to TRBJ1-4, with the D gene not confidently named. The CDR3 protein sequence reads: CASRAEANEKLFF. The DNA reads TGTGCCAGCAGGGCGGAGGCTAATGAAAAACTGTTTTTT.